What follows describes a single TCR beta chain. Its specificity is not known. The V gene's germline CDR1 is LNHDA and CDR2 SQIVND (reference sequence). The CDR3 has 11 residues. V lost 2 bases to trimming and J lost 3 bases, with 1 base between them. Sequencing used immunoSEQ multiplex PCR; TCRdb keeps in-frame clones, though not all of them. The sample consists of about 23,000 clones, about nine tenths of them appearing once. The data stem from a study of naive CD8 T cells in extremely preterm neonates. Study conclusions and caveats: Compared with all age groups, preterm neonates showed less repertoire richness. Preterm CDR3s were shorter than older groups', with fewer N additions and less trimming. CDR3 nucleotide sharing was approximately 2.9% in preterm, more than 0.35% term, 0.03% children, 0.008% to 0.01% adults.

Extremely preterm births at about 22-28 weeks of gestation supplied the samples. About 20,000 to 100,000 naive CD8+ T cells were sorted per sample. This receptor was obtained from a boy who was born preterm. Specimen: naive CD8+ T cells from cord blood. The chain joins TRBV19 to TRBJ1-2; D uncertain. In nucleotides, the CDR3 is TGTGCCAGTAGTATACACTATGGCTACACCTTC. Its translation: CASSIHYGYTF.